This passage covers 13 T cell receptor beta chains from one sample sequenced in a study of radiotherapy plus CTLA-4 blockade in lung cancer. This table comes from immunoSEQ multiplex PCR, and its TCRdb copy is limited to in-frame clones, with some not included. The sample carries 50,000 to 65,000 clones, roughly 77% recorded once. Here the sequenced sample was peripheral blood, taken from a patient treated with radiotherapy plus ipilimumab. The receptors come from a human donor with non-small cell lung cancer whose response to radiotherapy plus ipilimumab could not be evaluated.

This chain connects TRBV5-1 to TRBJ2-7; 10 bases agree with TRBD1. The CDR3 extends over 15 amino acids. The germline gives CDR1 SGHRS, CDR2 YFSETQ. Unmatched junction bases numbered 5, after V lost 0 bases and J lost 5 bases. CDR3 in amino acids: CASSLVGTGVDEQYF. For the CDR3, the DNA is TGCGCCAGCAGCTTGGTTGGGACAGGGGTCGACGAGCAGTACTTC. The full variable domain, completed using reference TRBV5-1 and TRBJ2-7, is KAGVTQTPRYLIKTRGQQVTLSCSPISGHRSVSWYQQTPGQGLQFLFEYFSETQRNKGNFPGRFSGRQFSNSRSEMNVSTLELGDSALYLCASSLVGTGVDEQYFGPGTRLTVT.

The V call is TRBV5-1, the J call TRBJ2-5; TRBD2 matches 10 bases. Germline V gene lookup returns CDR1 SGHRS and CDR2 YFSETQ. The J segment lost 2 bases and the V segment lost 6 bases, leaving 13 bases of the junction unmatched. The CDR3 length is 17 residues. In DNA form, the CDR3 reads TGCGCCAGCACCCCCCGAGGTAGCGGGGGGCGACAAGAGACCCAGTACTTC. Translated, it gives CASTPRGSGGRQETQYF.

The chain recombines TRBV29-1 with TRBJ1-4, with D perhaps matching TRBD1 (5 bases). Trimming removed 6 bases at V and 0 bases at J, with 11 bases between. The CDR3 contains 14 residues. Germline V gene sequence: CDR1 SQVTM, CDR2 ANQGSEA. The CDR3 sequence is CSVTGGATNEKLFF. CDR3 coding DNA: TGCAGCGTCACCGGGGGAGCAACTAATGAAAAACTGTTTTTT.

The chain combines TRBV6-5 with TRBJ2-1, with D possibly TRBD1 on 5 matching bases. Trimming pared 7 bases from V and 6 bases from J, leaving 19 bases between. Germline loops: CDR1 MNHEY, CDR2 SVGAGI. The CDR3 has 15 amino acids. The CDR3 here is CASNPPGRRGNEQFF. Written as DNA, the CDR3 is TGTGCCAGCAACCCCCCGGGTCGAAGGGGCAATGAGCAGTTCTTC.

The rearrangement joins TRBV28 to TRBJ1-5; D may be TRBD1 (6 bases). Germline CDR1 reads MDHEN; CDR2 reads SYDVKM. CDR3 length equals 16 residues. V lost 8 bases, J lost 6 bases, and 23 bases lay in between. The CDR3 sequence is CASLSWDTDFSQPQHF. The CDR3 DNA reads as TGTGCCAGCCTGAGCTGGGACACGGATTTTAGTCAGCCCCAGCATTTT.

The J gene is TRBJ1-5, the V gene TRBV6-1; 8 positions agree with TRBD1. Germline lookup yields CDR1 MNHNS and CDR2 SASEGT. With 7 bases clipped from V and 0 bases from J, the junction kept 5 bases outside the gene matches. The CDR3 length is 15 residues. CDR3 coding DNA: TGTGCCAGCACTCCGACAGGGGATAGCAATCAGCCCCAGCATTTT. It is translated as CASTPTGDSNQPQHF.

The sample holds one count of this clone. The J gene is TRBJ2-7, the V gene TRBV5-8; the match to TRBD2 covers 7 bases. V shed 4 bases, J shed 0 bases, and the junction held 7 bases outside the gene matches. Germline V gene sequence: CDR1 SGHTS, CDR2 YDEGEE. The CDR3 spans 15 residues. CDR3 sequence: CASSQSGVPSYEQYF. The CDR3 nucleotides read TGTGCCAGCAGCCAGAGCGGGGTTCCCTCCTACGAGCAGTACTTC.

V usage is TRBV6-5 and J usage is TRBJ1-1, with 9 bases that match TRBD1. The J segment lost 2 bases and the V segment lost 7 bases, leaving 8 bases of the junction unmatched. The CDR3 covers 15 residues. Germline CDR1 reads MNHEY; CDR2 reads SVGAGI. The CDR3 DNA follows: TGTGCCAGCAACATGGACAGGGGTAGAAACACTGAAGCTTTCTTT. It translates to CASNMDRGRNTEAFF.

This clone was seen more than once but under ten times. The J gene is TRBJ2-7, the V gene TRBV4-1, with 7 bases identical to TRBD1. The ends lost 5 bases at V and 1 base at J; junction bases unmatched: 2. Per the germline V gene, CDR1 is MGHRA and CDR2 is YSYEKL. The CDR3 is 13 residues long. For the CDR3, the DNA is TGCGCCAGCAGCGAGGGACAGTCCTACGAGCAGTACTTC. As protein: CASSEGQSYEQYF.

This clone was counted only a few times. J is TRBJ2-5 and V is TRBV5-1; 12 bases align to TRBD2. Unmatched junction bases numbered 8, after V lost 0 bases and J lost 5 bases. Germline loops: CDR1 SGHRS, CDR2 YFSETQ. The CDR3 has 17 residues. The CDR3 protein is CASSLGLAGGRMETQYF. In DNA, the CDR3 is TGCGCCAGCAGCTTGGGGCTAGCGGGGGGGCGAATGGAGACCCAGTACTTC.

J is TRBJ2-2 and V is TRBV28, with 10 bases lining up with TRBD2. This CDR3 has 15 residues. Germline V gene sequence: CDR1 MDHEN, CDR2 SYDVKM. V dropped 5 bases and J dropped 6; count of bases not matched to a gene: 6. This chain's CDR3 is CASSRLAGMPGELFF. CDR3 sequence (DNA): TGTGCCAGCAGTCGACTAGCGGGTATGCCCGGGGAGCTGTTTTTT.

This rearrangement joins TRBV18 to TRBJ1-4; D gene unclear. The V end lost 0 bases, the J end lost 8 bases, and 13 bases lay between the germline ends. Germline CDR1 is KGHSH and CDR2 is LQKENI. This CDR3 has 15 amino acids. This chain's CDR3 is CASSPPEEFSEKLFF. The CDR3 nucleotides read TGTGCCAGCTCACCACCGGAGGAATTCAGCGAAAAACTGTTTTTT.

The gene calls are TRBV7-2 and TRBJ2-7; D is perhaps TRBD1 (5 bases). CDR1 and CDR2 from the germline V gene are SGHTA and FQGNSA. V dropped 2 bases and J dropped 5 bases, with 16 bases sitting between them. This CDR3 has 15 amino acids. The CDR3 reads CASSLSGWFEDEQYF. DNA of the CDR3: TGTGCCAGCAGCTTATCAGGGTGGTTCGAGGACGAGCAGTACTTC.